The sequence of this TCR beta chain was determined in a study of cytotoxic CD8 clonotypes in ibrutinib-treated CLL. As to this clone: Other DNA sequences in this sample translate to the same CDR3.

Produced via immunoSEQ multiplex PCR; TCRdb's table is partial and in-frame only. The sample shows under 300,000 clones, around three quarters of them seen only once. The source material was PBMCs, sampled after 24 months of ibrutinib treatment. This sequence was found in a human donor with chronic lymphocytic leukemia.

The CDR3 DNA reads TGCAGCGTCCCGGGCGGATCGAACACTGAAGCTTTCTTT. As protein: CSVPGGSNTEAFF. The chain links TRBV29-1 to TRBJ1-1; no firm D call. CDR1 and CDR2 from the germline V gene are SQVTM and ANQGSEA. The germline V and J ends were trimmed by 6 bases and 1 base, with 12 bases remaining between them. This CDR3 is built from 13 residues.